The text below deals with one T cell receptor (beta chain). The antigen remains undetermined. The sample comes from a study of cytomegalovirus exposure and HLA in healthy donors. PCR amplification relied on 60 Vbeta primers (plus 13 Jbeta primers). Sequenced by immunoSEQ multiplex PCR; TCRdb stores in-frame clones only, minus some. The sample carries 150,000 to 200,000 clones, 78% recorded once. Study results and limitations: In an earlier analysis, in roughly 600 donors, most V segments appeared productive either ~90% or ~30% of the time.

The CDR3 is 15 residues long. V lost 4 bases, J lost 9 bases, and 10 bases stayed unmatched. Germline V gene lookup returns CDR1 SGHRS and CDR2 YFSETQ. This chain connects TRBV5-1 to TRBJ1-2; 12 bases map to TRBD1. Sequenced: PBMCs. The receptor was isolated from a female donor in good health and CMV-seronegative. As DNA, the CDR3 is TGCGCCAGCAGCGGGGGGACAGGGGGCATAGTGCGCTACACCTTC. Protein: CASSGGTGGIVRYTF.